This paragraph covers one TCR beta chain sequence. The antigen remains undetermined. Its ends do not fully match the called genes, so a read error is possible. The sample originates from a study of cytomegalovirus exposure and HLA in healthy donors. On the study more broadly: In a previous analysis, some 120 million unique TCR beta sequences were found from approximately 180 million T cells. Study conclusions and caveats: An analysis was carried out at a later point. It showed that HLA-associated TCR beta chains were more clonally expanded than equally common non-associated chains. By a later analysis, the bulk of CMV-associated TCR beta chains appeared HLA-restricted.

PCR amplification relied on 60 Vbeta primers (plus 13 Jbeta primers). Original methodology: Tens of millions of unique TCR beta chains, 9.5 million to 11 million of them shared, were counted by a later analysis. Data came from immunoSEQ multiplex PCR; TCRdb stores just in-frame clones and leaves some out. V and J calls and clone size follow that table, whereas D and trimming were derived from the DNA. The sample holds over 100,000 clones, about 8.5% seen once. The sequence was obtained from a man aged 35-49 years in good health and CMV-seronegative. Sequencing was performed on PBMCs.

The CDR3 loop is CASSLRSTQPQHF. CDR3 coding DNA: TGTGCCAGCAGCTTGCGGAGCACTCAGCCCCAGCATTTT. This chain links TRBV5-8 with TRBJ1-5, with no clear D. Per the germline V gene, CDR1 is SGHTS and CDR2 is YDEGEE. The CDR3 loop spans 13 amino acids.